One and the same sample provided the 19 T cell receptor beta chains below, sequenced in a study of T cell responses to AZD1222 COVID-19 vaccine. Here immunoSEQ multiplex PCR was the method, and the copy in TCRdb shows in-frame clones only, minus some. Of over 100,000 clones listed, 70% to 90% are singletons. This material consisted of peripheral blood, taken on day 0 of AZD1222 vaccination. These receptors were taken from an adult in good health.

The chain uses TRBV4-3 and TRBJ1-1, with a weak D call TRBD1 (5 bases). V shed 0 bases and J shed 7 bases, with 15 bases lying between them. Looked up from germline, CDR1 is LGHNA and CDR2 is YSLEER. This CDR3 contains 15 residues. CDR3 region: CASSQEVRGELEAFF. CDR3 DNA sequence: TGCGCCAGCAGCCAAGAAGTGCGAGGGGAGCTTGAAGCTTTCTTT.

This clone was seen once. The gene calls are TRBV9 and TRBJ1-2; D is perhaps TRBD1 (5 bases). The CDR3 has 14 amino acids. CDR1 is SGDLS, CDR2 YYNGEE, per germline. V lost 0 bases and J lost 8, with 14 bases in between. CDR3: CASSVGDGSEGYTF. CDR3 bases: TGTGCCAGCAGCGTAGGGGACGGCTCGGAGGGCTACACCTTC.

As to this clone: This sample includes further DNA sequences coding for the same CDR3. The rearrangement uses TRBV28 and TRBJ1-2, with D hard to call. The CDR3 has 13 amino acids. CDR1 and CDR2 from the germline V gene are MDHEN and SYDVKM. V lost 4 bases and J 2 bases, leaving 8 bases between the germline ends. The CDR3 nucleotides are TGTGCCAGCAGTTCCGGTTCAAACTATGGCTACACCTTC. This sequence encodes CASSSGSNYGYTF.

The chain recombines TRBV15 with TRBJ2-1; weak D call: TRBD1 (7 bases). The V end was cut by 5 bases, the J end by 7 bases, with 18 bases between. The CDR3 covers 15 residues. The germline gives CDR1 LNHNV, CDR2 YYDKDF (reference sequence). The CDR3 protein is CATSASGGRYNEQFF. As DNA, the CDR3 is TGTGCCACCAGCGCCTCAGGGGGGAGATATAATGAGCAGTTCTTC.

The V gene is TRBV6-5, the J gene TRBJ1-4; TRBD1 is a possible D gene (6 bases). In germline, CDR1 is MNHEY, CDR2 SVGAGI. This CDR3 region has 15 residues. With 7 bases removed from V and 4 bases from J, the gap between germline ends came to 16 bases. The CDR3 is CASTGGALDNEKLFF. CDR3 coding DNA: TGTGCCAGCACGGGGGGCGCCCTCGATAATGAAAAACTGTTTTTT.

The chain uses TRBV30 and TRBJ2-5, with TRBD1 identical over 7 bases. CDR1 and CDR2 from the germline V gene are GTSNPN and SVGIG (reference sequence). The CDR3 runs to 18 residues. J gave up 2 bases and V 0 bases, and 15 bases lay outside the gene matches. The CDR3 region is CAWSVEPSWAGGQETQYF. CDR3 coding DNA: TGTGCCTGGAGTGTAGAGCCCTCCTGGGCAGGGGGTCAAGAGACCCAGTACTTC. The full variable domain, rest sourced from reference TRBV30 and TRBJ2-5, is SQTIHQWPATLVQPVGSPLSLECTVEGTSNPNLYWYRQAAGRGLQLLFYSVGIGQISSEVPQNLSASRPQDRQFILSSKKLLLSDSGFYLCAWSVEPSWAGGQETQYFGPGTRLLVL.

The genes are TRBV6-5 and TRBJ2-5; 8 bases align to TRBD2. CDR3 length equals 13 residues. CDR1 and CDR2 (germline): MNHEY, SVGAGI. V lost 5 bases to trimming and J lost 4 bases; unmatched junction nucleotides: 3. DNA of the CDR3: TGTGCCAGCAGTCGACTAGCGTCAGAGACCCAGTACTTC. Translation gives CASSRLASETQYF.

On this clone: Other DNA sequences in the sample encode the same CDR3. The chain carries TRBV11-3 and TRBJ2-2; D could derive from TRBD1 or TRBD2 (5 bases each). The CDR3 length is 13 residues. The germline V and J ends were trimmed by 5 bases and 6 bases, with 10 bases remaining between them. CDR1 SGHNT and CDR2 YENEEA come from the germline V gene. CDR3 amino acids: CASSATGPGELFF. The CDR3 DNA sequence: TGTGCCAGCAGCGCAACGGGGCCCGGGGAGCTGTTTTTT.

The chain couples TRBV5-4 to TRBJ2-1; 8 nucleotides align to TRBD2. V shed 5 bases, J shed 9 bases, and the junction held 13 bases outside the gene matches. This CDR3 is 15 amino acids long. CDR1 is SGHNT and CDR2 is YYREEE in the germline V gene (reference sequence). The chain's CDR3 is CASSPPGLVSGEQFF. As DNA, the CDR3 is TGTGCCAGCAGTCCACCGGGACTAGTTTCCGGTGAGCAGTTCTTC.

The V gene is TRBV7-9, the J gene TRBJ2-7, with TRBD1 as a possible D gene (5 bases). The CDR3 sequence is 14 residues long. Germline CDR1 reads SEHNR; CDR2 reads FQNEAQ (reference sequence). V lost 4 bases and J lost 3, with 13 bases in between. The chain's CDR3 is CASSSFSGFYEQYV. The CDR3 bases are TGTGCCAGCAGCTCATTCTCAGGGTTCTACGAGCAGTACGTC.

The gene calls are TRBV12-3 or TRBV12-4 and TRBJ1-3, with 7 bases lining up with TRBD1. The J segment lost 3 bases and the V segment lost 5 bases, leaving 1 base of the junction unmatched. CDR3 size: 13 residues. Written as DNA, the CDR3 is TGTGCCAGCAGTCCAGGGGGTGGAAACACCATATATTTT. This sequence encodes CASSPGGGNTIYF.

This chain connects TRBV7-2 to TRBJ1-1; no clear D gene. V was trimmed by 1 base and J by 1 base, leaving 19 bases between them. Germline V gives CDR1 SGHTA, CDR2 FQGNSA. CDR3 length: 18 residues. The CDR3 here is CASSLDPSRAFKNTEAFF. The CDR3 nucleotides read TGTGCCAGCAGCTTAGACCCCTCGCGAGCGTTCAAGAACACTGAAGCTTTCTTT.

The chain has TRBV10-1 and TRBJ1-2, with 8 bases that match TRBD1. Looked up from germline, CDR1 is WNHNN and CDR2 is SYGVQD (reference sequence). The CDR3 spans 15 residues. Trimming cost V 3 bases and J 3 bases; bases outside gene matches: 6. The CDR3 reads CASSDSPGGDYGYTF. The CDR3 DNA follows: TGCGCCAGCAGTGATTCGCCAGGGGGCGACTATGGCTACACCTTC.

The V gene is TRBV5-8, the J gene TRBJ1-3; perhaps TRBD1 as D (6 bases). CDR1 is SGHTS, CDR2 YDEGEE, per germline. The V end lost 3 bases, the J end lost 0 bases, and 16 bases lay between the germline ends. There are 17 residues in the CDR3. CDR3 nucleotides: TGTGCCAGCAGCTGGACCCCGACAGGCCGCTCTGGAAACACCATATATTTT. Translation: CASSWTPTGRSGNTIYF.

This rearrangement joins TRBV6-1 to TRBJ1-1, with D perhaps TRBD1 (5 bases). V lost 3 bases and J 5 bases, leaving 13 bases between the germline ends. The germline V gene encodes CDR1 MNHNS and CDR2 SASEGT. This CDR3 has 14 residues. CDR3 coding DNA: TGTGCCAGCAGTGAGGGGGGAGGGAGGACTGAAGCTTTCTTT. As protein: CASSEGGGRTEAFF.

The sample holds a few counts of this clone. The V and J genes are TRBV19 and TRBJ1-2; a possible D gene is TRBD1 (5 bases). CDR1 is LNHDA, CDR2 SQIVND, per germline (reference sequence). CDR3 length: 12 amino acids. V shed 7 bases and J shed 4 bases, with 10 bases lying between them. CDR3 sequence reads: CASKEGIYGYTF. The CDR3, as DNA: TGTGCCAGTAAGGAGGGGATCTATGGCTACACCTTC.

This CDR3 is CASSRSTGASGANVLTF. The DNA of the CDR3 is TGTGCCAGCAGCCGCAGCACAGGGGCCTCTGGGGCCAACGTCCTGACTTTC. The chain uses TRBV3-1 (or the pseudogene TRBV3-2) and TRBJ2-6, with TRBD1 matching over 7 bases. The trim removed 4 bases at V and 0 bases at J, leaving 6 bases unmatched. The CDR3 is made up of 17 amino acids. Germline V gene sequence: CDR1 LGHDT, CDR2 YNNKEL (reference sequence).

The CDR3 nucleotides are TGTGCCACCAGTGGGGGGGGCACAGATACGCAGTATTTT. Translated: CATSGGGTDTQYF. The rearrangement joins TRBV24-1 to TRBJ2-3; D possibly corresponds to TRBD2 (6 bases). This CDR3 comprises 13 residues. CDR1 is KGHDR, CDR2 SFDVKD, per germline. V lost 5 bases and J 1 base, leaving 6 bases between the germline ends.

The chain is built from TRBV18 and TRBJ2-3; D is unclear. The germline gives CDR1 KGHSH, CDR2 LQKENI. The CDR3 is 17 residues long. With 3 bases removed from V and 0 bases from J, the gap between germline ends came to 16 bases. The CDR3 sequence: CASSPIRSLSSTDTQYF. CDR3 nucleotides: TGTGCCAGCTCACCCATTCGTTCGTTATCTAGCACAGATACGCAGTATTTT.